The 14 T cell receptor beta chains presented below share a single source sample, sequenced in a study of blood T cell repertoires in COVID-19 (dated by TCRdb to 2018 to 2020). Receptor amplification or capture employed the immunoSEQ multiplex PCR assay. TCRdb took this table from immuneACCESS and kept in-frame rearrangements with V and J called. Such tables lack part of the clones; where checked against another copy, unresolved V genes explain under half of the gap, and the rest is unexplained. The sample contains roughly 240,000 clones, around 89% of them found a single time. About 1% of the sample lies in the top ten. What was sequenced was PBMCs or T cells enriched from blood (not recorded which). These TCRs come from a man aged 45-65 years who had been exposed to COVID-19.

CDR3 sequence (DNA): TGTGCCAGCAGTTTAACAGGGGTAAGGGTAAAACTGTTTTTT. It codes for CASSLTGVRVKLFF. V usage is TRBV27 and J usage is TRBJ1-4; 7 bases map to TRBD1. The CDR3 length is 14 residues. The junction had 7 bases not matched to a gene; V was cut back by 2 bases and J by 10 bases. Germline CDR1 and CDR2: MNHEY and SMNVEV (reference sequence).

V gene TRBV6-5 combines with J gene TRBJ2-1; maybe TRBD1 (5 bases). V gave up 2 bases and J gave up 6 bases, with 11 bases separating them. This CDR3 region has 14 residues. Germline lookup yields CDR1 MNHEY and CDR2 SVGAGI. The CDR3 nucleotides read TGTGCCAGCAGTTACCGGCAGGGTAGCAATGAGCAGTTCTTC. Encoded protein: CASSYRQGSNEQFF.

V is TRBV7-2 and J is TRBJ1-3, with D perhaps TRBD1 (5 bases). The CDR3 has 15 residues. Per germline, CDR1 SGHTA and CDR2 FQGNSA. V was cut by 6 bases and J by 2 bases, with 14 bases left in between. In DNA form, the CDR3 reads TGTGCCAGCAGACCTTCGGGGGTTACTGGAAACACCATATATTTT. Encoded protein: CASRPSGVTGNTIYF.

This clone was observed a handful of times. The V and J genes are TRBV6-5 and TRBJ1-6; D is unclear. This CDR3 region has 11 residues. V was trimmed by 6 bases and J by 9 bases, leaving 6 bases between them. The germline V gene has CDR1 MNHEY and CDR2 SVGAGI. As DNA, the CDR3 is TGTGCCAGCAGACGGTTTTCACCCCTCCACTTT. It translates to CASRRFSPLHF.

The chain uses TRBV6-9 and TRBJ1-2, with 9 bases matching TRBD1. The CDR3 is made up of 21 amino acids. Unmatched junction bases numbered 28, after V lost 7 bases and J lost 4 bases. The germline V gene encodes CDR1 MNHGY and CDR2 SVAAGI. This chain's CDR3 is CASTPERGTGQGRENRYGYTF. CDR3 in DNA: TGTGCCAGCACCCCTGAACGAGGTACGGGACAGGGTAGGGAGAATCGCTATGGCTACACCTTC.

The rearrangement links TRBV9 to TRBJ1-2; possibly TRBD1 for D (5 bases). Germline V gene sequence: CDR1 SGDLS, CDR2 YYNGEE. This CDR3 has 15 residues. Trimming cost V 2 bases and J 0 bases, with 11 bases left between them. The CDR3 loop is CASSVKGHANYGYTF. CDR3 bases: TGTGCCAGCAGCGTGAAGGGGCACGCTAACTATGGCTACACCTTC.

V and J are TRBV5-4 and TRBJ2-5, with 7 bases lining up with TRBD2. V lost 0 bases and J lost 5; bases outside the gene matches: 10. CDR1 is SGHNT and CDR2 is YYREEE in the germline V gene (reference sequence). The CDR3 extends over 16 amino acids. In nucleotides, the CDR3 is TGTGCCAGCAGCTTGGGGCAGGGACTAAACTATGAGACCCAGTACTTC. Its protein product is CASSLGQGLNYETQYF.

The rearrangement links TRBV6-1 to TRBJ1-1; tentative D call: TRBD1 (5 bases). This CDR3 is built from 14 residues. CDR1 and CDR2 (germline): MNHNS, SASEGT. V dropped 2 bases and J dropped 10 bases, with 17 bases sitting between them. CDR3 sequence reads: CASSEFRASLRAFF. CDR3 bases: TGTGCCAGCAGTGAATTCAGGGCGTCCTTACGAGCTTTCTTT.

The V gene is TRBV11-2, the J gene TRBJ1-2, with 7 bases that match TRBD1. Looked up from germline, CDR1 is SGHAT and CDR2 is FQNNGV. The CDR3 runs to 15 residues. V shed 5 bases and J 8 bases; nucleotides not matched to a gene: 14. Here the CDR3 reads CASSPQGQSSSGYTF. For the CDR3, the DNA is TGTGCCAGCAGCCCCCAGGGACAGAGCAGCTCCGGCTACACCTTC.

In nucleotides, the CDR3 is TGTGCCACCAGTGATATCGGACTAGCGGGATTCGATGAGCAGTTCTTC. It yields the protein CATSDIGLAGFDEQFF. V usage is TRBV24-1 and J usage is TRBJ2-1, with TRBD2 matching 12 bases. Germline assignment: CDR1 KGHDR and CDR2 SFDVKD. The CDR3 totals 16 residues. The junction had 7 bases not matched to a gene; V was cut back by 3 bases and J by 8 bases.

The chain couples TRBV5-1 to TRBJ1-2; a weak D match, TRBD1 (6 bases). Germline V gives CDR1 SGHRS, CDR2 YFSETQ. This CDR3 is built from 16 residues. V lost 0 bases and J lost 0, with 12 bases in between. The CDR3 DNA is TGCGCCAGCAGCTTGGTGGCAGGGGATACTAACTATGGCTACACCTTC. Protein product: CASSLVAGDTNYGYTF.

The J gene is TRBJ2-1, the V gene TRBV12-5, with TRBD2 identical over 8 bases. V gave up 1 base and J gave up 3 bases; unmatched junction bases: 8. CDR1 and CDR2 (germline): LGHNT, FRNRAP. CDR3 length: 17 amino acids. The CDR3 is CASGLALPAGDYNEQFF. DNA for the CDR3: TGTGCTAGTGGTTTGGCCTTGCCAGCGGGAGACTACAATGAGCAGTTCTTC.

This chain joins TRBV2 and TRBJ2-5; a possible D gene is TRBD1 (6 bases). The V gene's germline CDR1 is SNHLY and CDR2 FYNNEI. This CDR3 region has 14 residues. Trimming removed 8 bases from V and 4 bases from J, with 17 bases in between. CDR3 nucleotides: TGTGCCAGCCAAGGAATTACAGGGTTAGAGACCCAGTACTTC. Amino acids: CASQGITGLETQYF.

The J gene is TRBJ2-3, the V gene TRBV7-3, with 8 bases aligning to TRBD2. Trimming removed 3 bases from V and 0 bases from J; junction bases left unmatched: 2. Per the germline V gene, CDR1 is SGHTA and CDR2 is FQGTGA. This CDR3 has 15 amino acids. In DNA form, the CDR3 reads TGTGCCAGCAGCTTTAGCGGGGTTAGCACAGATACGCAGTATTTT. Amino acids: CASSFSGVSTDTQYF. Filled out from reference TRBV7-3 and TRBJ2-3, the complete variable domain reads GAGVSQTPSNKVTEKGKYVELRCDPISGHTALYWYRQSLGQGPEFLIYFQGTGAADDSGLPNDRFFAVRPEGSVSTLKIQRTERGDSAVYLCASSFSGVSTDTQYFGPGTRLTVL.